Given below is one TCR beta chain in context. In this sample, this clone turned up a few times. Which antigen it targets is not known. Base qualities are not at hand, and no much larger clone is one base apart. Taken from cysteine to phenylalanine, the CDR3 has 12 residues. Only the CDR3 DNA stays, 36 bases, in frame from base 1. Trimming takes 0 bases from V and 6 bases from J, and the germline ends sit 5 bases apart. CDR1 and CDR2 are read off the germline V gene (reference sequence) as GTSNPN and SVGIG. This entry comes from a study of radiation and T cells in renal cell carcinoma (dated by TCRdb to about 2020). Looking at the study overall: Samples were obtained from a clinical trial, in which 15 Gy stereotactic body radiation therapy was delivered to primary renal cell carcinomas and nephrectomy was performed 4 weeks later. In total, 50 to 55 samples underwent TCR beta sequencing: approximately 25 tumors plus 27 peripheral blood samples. Across all 55 or so samples, under 4,500,000 unique CDR3 nucleotide sequences, encoding roughly 2,600,000 unique CDR3 amino acid sequences, were identified.

What the time point label conveys for this sample: baseline pretreatment blood. The treatment or condition label corresponds to: 15 Gy SBRT to primary tumor, nephrectomy 4 weeks later. To track tumor-enriched clonotypes, serial peripheral blood was sampled from radiation-treated patients at baseline and at 2 weeks and 4 weeks after SBRT. All patients had renal cell carcinoma with clear cell pathology. The QIAamp DNA Blood Mini Kit (Qiagen) was used to prepare genomic DNA for TCR sequencing. Only samples passing all quality control checks were included in the analyses. The immunoSEQ kit was used, according to the manufacturer's recommendations, to generate TCR beta libraries from genomic DNA. To prepare the libraries, a first multiplex PCR with proprietary primers was run, followed by a second PCR that added unique barcodes, and a bead cleanup was done after each round. A kit-provided positive control reaction and a negative control reaction were included in every sample batch. The final libraries were assessed on an Agilent 4200 TapeStation D1000 ScreenTape, pooled by volume, and quantified by qPCR. Sequencing ran on an Illumina NextSeq500 with a MidOutput 150-cycle cartridge, using 156 Read1 and 15 Index1 cycles with kit custom primers. The pooled library was loaded at 0.75 to 1 pM, with a roughly 21% PhiX control spiked in. In the paper's pipeline: Vendor-processed data were analyzed in R, and a clonotype was defined as all T cells sharing the same CDR3 nucleotide sequence. In the clone abundance analyses, frequencies were normalized to the 10,000 most abundant clones in each sample. Public T cell clones, averaging fewer than five per sample, were removed before analysis. Tumor-enriched and baseline blood-enriched clonotypes were defined by at least a 32-fold difference in abundance between compartments. A beta-binomial differential abundance model was used to identify clonotypes that expanded or contracted between blood time points. Tumor-blood repertoire similarity was measured with the Baroni-Urbani and Buser coefficient, and groups were compared using two-tailed Wilcoxon tests in R. Entries here come from immuneACCESS through TCRdb and include only in-frame sequences with V and J called. Some clones fail to appear in such tables; in the studies checked, an unresolved V gene covers under half of the shortfall, and the cause of the remainder is unknown. V, J and clone size were drawn from that table, and D and trimming were deduced from the DNA. This sample gives about 140,000 clones in total; roughly 85% of them show up just once. Approximately 20% of the sample goes to the ten largest clones.

Study-level results and caveats: Dynamics of the blood repertoire were not tracked past 4 weeks after treatment. Effects of radiation dose or scheduling on the TCR repertoire could not be addressed with the single-armed trial design. No pretreatment tumor biopsies were available, so the baseline intratumoral presence of clonotypes could not be determined. In blood, the top tumor clonotypes increased between baseline and 2 weeks post-radiation and then shrank by 4 weeks, which suggests that tumor-resident clones expanded only transiently.

The sample was blood, taken from a patient whose treatment included radiotherapy and nephrectomy. Recombination joined TRBV30 with TRBJ2-2; confidence is insufficient to name the D gene. The sequence was obtained from a woman aged 45-60 years with renal cell carcinoma. The CDR3 here reads CAWSVLSGELFF. The DNA sequence is as follows: TGTGCCTGGAGTGTACTCTCCGGGGAGCTGTTTTTT.